This is a list of T cell receptor beta chains from one sample in a study of blood T cells in healthy people across ages. TCRdb re-called the 5' RACE reads with MiXCR, one entry per CDR3 protein. The table has 600,000 to 1,000,000 distinct CDR3 sequences, more than 45% seen once. The sequencing input was blood. The receptors shown here come from a man aged 30 to 39 in good health. CDR3s include the opening cysteine and the closing phenylalanine or tryptophan. The order of the fields is V gene, J gene, CDR3 length, CDR3 protein.

v_call: TRBV20-1
j_call: TRBJ2-3
cdr3_length: 15
cdr3_aa: CSARRTEGGPDTQYF

v_call: TRBV4-2
j_call: TRBJ2-7
cdr3_length: 16
cdr3_aa: CASSQDIGGLAGEQYF

v_call: TRBV14
j_call: TRBJ1-4
cdr3_length: 13
cdr3_aa: CASSQNPREKLFF

v_call: TRBV7-9
j_call: TRBJ2-3
cdr3_length: 15
cdr3_aa: CASGSEAGTTDTRYF

v_call: TRBV29-1
j_call: TRBJ1-2
cdr3_length: 13
cdr3_aa: CSVESRHNYGYTF

v_call: TRBV12-3/TRBV12-4
j_call: TRBJ2-1
cdr3_length: 12
cdr3_aa: CASIEGYNEQFF

v_call: TRBV6-6
j_call: TRBJ2-1
cdr3_length: 16
cdr3_aa: CASSGLAASSYNEQFF

v_call: TRBV27
j_call: TRBJ2-1
cdr3_length: 14
cdr3_aa: CASSPGVVPNEQFF

v_call: TRBV7-3
j_call: TRBJ2-7
cdr3_length: 13
cdr3_aa: CASSWDWGGEQYF

v_call: TRBV4-2
j_call: TRBJ2-3
cdr3_length: 16
cdr3_aa: CASSPMGSGSRDTQYF

v_call: TRBV5-1
j_call: TRBJ2-4
cdr3_length: 16
cdr3_aa: CASSLNSLATKNIQYF

v_call: TRBV4-3
j_call: TRBJ2-3
cdr3_length: 15
cdr3_aa: CASSQEDGSTDTQYF

v_call: TRBV5-1
j_call: TRBJ2-5
cdr3_length: 16
cdr3_aa: CASSLRAGQGFVEQYF

v_call: TRBV7-2
j_call: TRBJ2-7
cdr3_length: 15
cdr3_aa: CASSGGPGTYYEQYF

v_call: TRBV20-1
j_call: TRBJ2-1
cdr3_length: 16
cdr3_aa: CSARVYPGGAYNEQFF

v_call: TRBV2
j_call: TRBJ2-5
cdr3_length: 15
cdr3_aa: CASSEDRSTGETQYF

v_call: TRBV18
j_call: TRBJ1-2
cdr3_length: 13
cdr3_aa: CASSIGTERGYTF

v_call: TRBV2
j_call: TRBJ2-1
cdr3_length: 14
cdr3_aa: CASRETSSYNEQFF

v_call: TRBV7-9
j_call: TRBJ1-6
cdr3_length: 13
cdr3_aa: CASSSIQESPLHF

v_call: TRBV7-2
j_call: TRBJ2-3
cdr3_length: 12
cdr3_aa: CANSSGSDTQYF

v_call: TRBV20-1
j_call: TRBJ2-5
cdr3_length: 16
cdr3_aa: CSARDPTTSGLNEQYF

v_call: TRBV7-6
j_call: TRBJ2-3
cdr3_length: 17
cdr3_aa: CASSLARMGQGSDTQYF

v_call: TRBV29-1
j_call: TRBJ2-7
cdr3_length: 11
cdr3_aa: CSVERRSEQYF

v_call: TRBV20-1
j_call: TRBJ2-3
cdr3_length: 18
cdr3_aa: CSASAIGSTFASTDTQYF

v_call: TRBV27
j_call: TRBJ2-2
cdr3_length: 14
cdr3_aa: CASSLFKNTGELFF

v_call: TRBV9
j_call: TRBJ2-3
cdr3_length: 14
cdr3_aa: CASSATGFQDTQYF

v_call: TRBV7-9
j_call: NA
cdr3_length: 17
cdr3_aa: CASSPPVWGRGRYEQYF

v_call: TRBV20-1
j_call: TRBJ2-7
cdr3_length: 20
cdr3_aa: CSAGTKEPLAGVAVLYEQYF

v_call: TRBV12-3/TRBV12-4
j_call: TRBJ1-1
cdr3_length: 13
cdr3_aa: CASSVKVTTEAFF

v_call: TRBV20-1
j_call: TRBJ2-3
cdr3_length: 15
cdr3_aa: CSASPDGEGADTQYF

v_call: TRBV5-5
j_call: TRBJ2-1
cdr3_length: 12
cdr3_aa: CASSWRVNEQFF

v_call: TRBV6-6
j_call: TRBJ2-7
cdr3_length: 17
cdr3_aa: CASILESGLAGAYEQYF

v_call: TRBV28
j_call: TRBJ2-7
cdr3_length: 14
cdr3_aa: CASSVTSEYYEQYF

v_call: TRBV19
j_call: TRBJ1-2
cdr3_length: 16
cdr3_aa: CASSTLPKGRNYGYTF

v_call: TRBV7-9
j_call: TRBJ1-2
cdr3_length: 12
cdr3_aa: CASSEREYGYTF

v_call: TRBV7-2
j_call: TRBJ2-5
cdr3_length: 15
cdr3_aa: CASSLHRGGEETQYF

v_call: TRBV10-3
j_call: TRBJ2-2
cdr3_length: 13
cdr3_aa: CAISEGDTGELFF

v_call: TRBV14
j_call: TRBJ1-4
cdr3_length: 13
cdr3_aa: CASSQDTSRKLFF

v_call: TRBV5-1
j_call: TRBJ2-1
cdr3_length: 16
cdr3_aa: CASSLVGTGDYNEQFF

v_call: TRBV20-1
j_call: TRBJ2-5
cdr3_length: 14
cdr3_aa: CSARDLRQEETQYF

v_call: TRBV3-1
j_call: TRBJ2-3
cdr3_length: 15
cdr3_aa: CASSQGTSGSDTQYF

v_call: TRBV30
j_call: TRBJ2-1
cdr3_length: 20
cdr3_aa: CAWSSNRGLAPPVRVGEQFF

v_call: TRBV3-1
j_call: TRBJ2-3
cdr3_length: 18
cdr3_aa: CASSQVFQGRRSTDTQYF

v_call: TRBV28
j_call: TRBJ1-6
cdr3_length: 14
cdr3_aa: CASSPGHRNSPLHF

v_call: TRBV12-3/TRBV12-4
j_call: NA
cdr3_length: 16
cdr3_aa: CASSTSLGLSGYEQYF

v_call: TRBV6-6
j_call: TRBJ2-1
cdr3_length: 14
cdr3_aa: CASSTISGSYEQFF

v_call: TRBV15
j_call: TRBJ2-7
cdr3_length: 16
cdr3_aa: CATSSDDTGTGDEQYF

v_call: TRBV5-6
j_call: TRBJ2-1
cdr3_length: 17
cdr3_aa: CASSPLGGGRPGNEQFF

v_call: TRBV20-1
j_call: NA
cdr3_length: 11
cdr3_aa: CSATTEGTQYF

v_call: TRBV5-1
j_call: TRBJ2-3
cdr3_length: 15
cdr3_aa: CASSLSGRLPDTQYF

v_call: TRBV6-1
j_call: TRBJ2-1
cdr3_length: 15
cdr3_aa: CASSEASWFGYEQFF

v_call: TRBV18
j_call: TRBJ2-7
cdr3_length: 18
cdr3_aa: CASSPRGPSGRYSYKQYF

v_call: TRBV14
j_call: TRBJ2-1
cdr3_length: 17
cdr3_aa: CASSLRSGTSRTNEQFF

v_call: TRBV10-3
j_call: TRBJ2-6
cdr3_length: 16
cdr3_aa: CAISFTRSSGANVLTF